The clone carrying this T cell receptor (beta chain) was observed many times. MiXCR, applied by TCRdb to the RACE reads, yields one record per CDR3 protein. The data hold over 100,000 distinct CDR3 sequences, with 11% observed a single time. The data were taken from a study of human T cells and chemical hapten exposure. Time point described: patch test 3, about 24 weeks after DPC sensitization. Treatment meaning: therapeutic diphenylcyclopropenone sensitization with weekly scalp DPC. Every donor had alopecia and was 18 to 70 years old; all were suitable for DPC. This CDR3 contains 13 residues. Trimming removed 1 base at V and 5 bases at J, with 8 bases between. CDR1 LGHNA and CDR2 YNFKEQ come from the germline V gene.

The chain has TRBV4-2 and TRBJ2-5; D perhaps matches TRBD2 (5 bases). The source material was whole blood, sampled in connection with sensitization to the hapten diphenylcyclopropenone (DPC). This TCR derives from a woman between 50 and 59 years old with alopecia areata. Some clones in this sample may be carry-over from other donors' samples. The CDR3 DNA follows: TGTGCCAGCAGCCAAGGGACTCCGGAGACCCAGTACTTC. It encodes CASSQGTPETQYF.